The 14 T cell receptor beta chains below come from one sample, sequenced in a study of shared clonotypes between healthy human individuals. Naive CD8 cells lacked CD45RO, underwent positive selection for CCR7 and left out terminally differentiated effector memory CD45RA+ cells. Assay used: immunoSEQ multiplex PCR; TCRdb lists only in-frame clones, some missing. The sample yields about 600,000 clones, nearly 97% seen once. Sequenced input: naive CD8+ T cells sorted from blood. Every receptor here comes from a woman younger than 45 in good health.

The chain combines TRBV12-2 with TRBJ2-1; the table's TRBD2 call for D was not verified on the DNA. TRBV12-2 counts as a pseudogene. The CDR3 contains 19 residues. The CDR3 region has the DNA TGTGCAAGTCGCTCACAGTTCGGTTTACTGAGGGCGGGTTACAATGAGCAGTTCTTC. This translates into CASRSQFGLLRAGYNEQFF.

This clone was seen only a few times. The CDR3 coding sequence is TGTGCCAGCAGCAAACTAGCGGGAAGCACCGGGGAGCTGTTTTTT. It codes for CASSKLAGSTGELFF. V and J are TRBV7-6 and TRBJ2-2; 10 nucleotides match TRBD2. Per the germline V gene, CDR1 is SGHVS and CDR2 is FNYEAQ. Trimming took 5 bases from V and 4 from J; bases not matched to a gene: 4. The CDR3 contains 15 residues.

This clone was detected once. The chain combines TRBV4-1 with TRBJ2-7, with TRBD2 identical over 8 bases. Germline values: CDR1 MGHRA, CDR2 YSYEKL. With 1 base clipped from V and 6 bases from J, the junction kept 8 bases outside the gene matches. The CDR3 runs 15 residues. The DNA of the CDR3 is TGCGCCAGCAGCCAAGGGCCGGGACTAGAGTCCGAGCAGTACTTC. As protein: CASSQGPGLESEQYF.

The rearrangement links TRBV6-1 to TRBJ1-1; D uncertain. There are 14 residues in the CDR3. CDR1 is MNHNS, CDR2 SASEGT, per germline. Trimming left V 3 bases short and J 4 bases short, with 12 bases between. CDR3 sequence: CASSDFGSGTEAFF. The CDR3 region has the DNA TGTGCCAGCAGTGATTTTGGGTCGGGCACTGAAGCTTTCTTT.

This clone was seen only once. The chain couples TRBV7-3 to TRBJ2-2; weak D call: TRBD2 (5 bases). This CDR3 spans 15 amino acids. V lost 3 bases and J 4 bases, leaving 12 bases between the germline ends. Looked up from germline, CDR1 is SGHTA and CDR2 is FQGTGA. CDR3 DNA sequence: TGTGCCAGCAGCTTGAGGGCAGAGACCACCGGGGAGCTGTTTTTT. It is translated as CASSLRAETTGELFF.

The V gene is TRBV7-3, the J gene TRBJ2-1; D is tentatively TRBD1 or TRBD2 (5 bases each). The V gene's germline CDR1 is SGHTA and CDR2 FQGTGA. The CDR3 contains 14 residues. The germline V and J ends were trimmed by 5 bases and 5 bases, with 13 bases remaining between them. CDR3 amino acids: CASSPGGEDNEQFF. The CDR3 region has the DNA TGTGCCAGCAGCCCTGGGGGAGAGGACAATGAGCAGTTCTTC.

The chain carries TRBV5-4 and TRBJ1-1; 7 nucleotides align to TRBD1. J was trimmed by 6 bases and V by 4 bases; bases with no gene match: 3. The germline CDR1 and CDR2 sequences are SGHNT and YYREEE (reference sequence). The CDR3 is 12 residues long. CDR3 loop: CASSPGTAEAFF. The CDR3, as DNA: TGTGCCAGCAGCCCAGGGACAGCTGAAGCTTTCTTT.

This clone was counted a single time. The chain carries TRBV27 and TRBJ2-7; D assignment may be TRBD1 or TRBD2 (6 bases each). V was cut by 5 bases and J by 2 bases, with 13 bases left in between. CDR3 size: 14 residues. Germline lookup yields CDR1 MNHEY and CDR2 SMNVEV (reference sequence). DNA of the CDR3: TGTGCCAGCAGTCCGCGGGACACCCCCTACGAGCAGTACTTC. Its translation: CASSPRDTPYEQYF.

This chain uses TRBV27 with TRBJ2-5; no clear D. The V end lost 2 bases, the J end lost 5 bases, and 6 bases lay between the germline ends. CDR1 is MNHEY, CDR2 SMNVEV, per germline (reference sequence). This CDR3 comprises 12 residues. The CDR3 sequence is CASSLGPETQYF. The CDR3 nucleotides read TGTGCCAGCAGTTTAGGTCCGGAGACCCAGTACTTC.

The DNA for the CDR3 is TGCGCCAGCAGCCGTACAGGGGTTCGTTTGAATGGCTACACCTTC. Residues: CASSRTGVRLNGYTF. The chain employs TRBV4-1 and TRBJ1-2, with 7 bases lining up with TRBD1. V lost 4 bases, J lost 6 bases, and 11 bases stayed unmatched. The germline CDR1 and CDR2 sequences are MGHRA and YSYEKL. This CDR3 is 15 amino acids long.

The rearrangement uses TRBV10-3 and TRBJ2-7; TRBD1 matches 11 bases. CDR1 ENHRY and CDR2 SYGVKD come from the germline V gene. Trimming removed 3 bases from V and 5 bases from J; junction bases left unmatched: 9. The CDR3 covers 16 residues. The CDR3 DNA sequence: TGTGCCATCAGTGACCCCGGACAGGGGGCAATCCACGAGCAGTACTTC. Translated, it gives CAISDPGQGAIHEQYF.

The chain is built from TRBV4-1 and TRBJ2-1, with a possible D match to TRBD1 (5 bases). The germline gives CDR1 MGHRA, CDR2 YSYEKL. This CDR3 region has 16 residues. The V gene lost 0 bases and the J gene lost 3 bases, with 12 bases spanning the gap. CDR3 region: CASSQEGRAIYNEQFF. The CDR3 DNA reads as TGCGCCAGCAGCCAAGAGGGCAGGGCCATCTACAATGAGCAGTTCTTC.

The count of this clone is one. Here the CDR3 reads CASNLGGTEAFF. The DNA of the CDR3 is TGTGCCAGCAACCTGGGAGGCACTGAAGCTTTCTTT. J is TRBJ1-1 and V is TRBV28, with D uncertain. In germline, CDR1 is MDHEN, CDR2 SYDVKM. V gave up 7 bases and J gave up 4 bases, with 10 bases separating them. The CDR3 totals 12 residues.

The V gene is TRBV5-5, the J gene TRBJ1-2; 7 nucleotides agree with TRBD1. V gave up 3 bases and J gave up 5 bases; unmatched junction bases: 10. Germline CDR1 is SGHKS and CDR2 is YYEKEE (reference sequence). The CDR3 extends over 15 amino acids. CDR3 in DNA: TGTGCCAGCAGCTGGAGGGCAGGGGGTTGGTATGGCTACACCTTC. Its translation: CASSWRAGGWYGYTF.